This passage covers 12 T cell receptor beta chains from one sample sequenced in a study of shared clonotypes between healthy human individuals. This table comes from immunoSEQ multiplex PCR, and its TCRdb copy is limited to in-frame clones, with some not included. The profile shows over 2,000,000 clones, around 93% of them singletons. It was CD45RO-negative cells, positively selected for CCR7, that made up naive CD8 cells, with terminally differentiated effector memory CD45RA+ cells excluded. What was sequenced was naive CD8+ T cells from PBMCs. These receptors all stem from a man younger than 30 in good health. Some clones in this sample may be carry-over from other donors' samples.

This rearrangement joins TRBV6-5 to TRBJ2-4; the match to TRBD1 covers 9 bases. V trimming: 5 bases; J trimming: 8 bases; junction bases outside the gene matches: 4. Germline assignment: CDR1 MNHEY and CDR2 SVGAGI. This CDR3 contains 13 residues. The CDR3 DNA is TGTGCCAGCAGTCAGGACAGGGGAGACATTCAGTACTTC. Its protein is CASSQDRGDIQYF.

The rearrangement joins TRBV7-9 to TRBJ2-1; 7 nucleotides match TRBD2. V shed 2 bases and J 3 bases; nucleotides not matched to a gene: 13. CDR1 and CDR2 (germline): SEHNR, FQNEAQ (reference sequence). The CDR3 has 18 residues. The CDR3 DNA reads as TGTGCCAGCAGCTTACACGTCTTAGCGGGTGATGTCTACAATGAGCAGTTCTTC. Its translation: CASSLHVLAGDVYNEQFF. Full variable domain (outside the CDR3, taken from reference TRBV7-9 and TRBJ2-1): DTGVSQNPRHKITKRGQNVTFRCDPISEHNRLYWYRQTLGQGPEFLTYFQNEAQLEKSRLLSDRFSAERPKGSFSTLEIQRTEQGDSAMYLCASSLHVLAGDVYNEQFFGPGTRLTVL.

The chain joins TRBV7-9 to TRBJ2-7; the match to TRBD2 covers 8 bases. This CDR3 region has 16 residues. With V trimmed by 2 bases and J by 3 bases, 9 bases remained unmatched. Germline V gene sequence: CDR1 SEHNR, CDR2 FQNEAQ (reference sequence). The CDR3 reads CASSLPRTSPIYEQYF. DNA for the CDR3: TGTGCCAGCAGCTTACCCAGGACTAGCCCTATCTACGAGCAGTACTTC. The full variable domain, completed using reference TRBV7-9 and TRBJ2-7, is DTGVSQNPRHKITKRGQNVTFRCDPISEHNRLYWYRQTLGQGPEFLTYFQNEAQLEKSRLLSDRFSAERPKGSFSTLEIQRTEQGDSAMYLCASSLPRTSPIYEQYFGPGTRLTVT.

V gene TRBV4-1 combines with J gene TRBJ2-1; the match to TRBD2 covers 15 bases. This CDR3 has 17 residues. Trimming took 3 bases from V and 7 from J; bases not matched to a gene: 7. CDR1 is MGHRA, CDR2 YSYEKL, per germline. CDR3 protein: CASSHGLAGGLGNEQFF. For the CDR3, the DNA is TGCGCCAGCAGCCATGGACTAGCGGGAGGGCTTGGAAATGAGCAGTTCTTC.

This clone was found once. Relative to the germline gene, one junction end is altered; a read error may explain this. The chain uses TRBV6-6 and TRBJ2-4; 9 positions agree with TRBD1. Germline assignment: CDR1 MNHNY and CDR2 SVGAGI (reference sequence). The CDR3 contains 14 residues. The DNA of the CDR3 is TGTGCCAGCAGTTTCACAGGGGGCAAAGACATTCAGTACTTC. It specifies CASSFTGGKDIQYF.

The chain combines TRBV7-9 with TRBJ2-5, with 11 bases matching TRBD2. The CDR3 has 16 amino acids. Losses at the gene ends were 5 bases for V and 0 bases for J; bases not matched to a gene: 5. Germline lookup yields CDR1 SEHNR and CDR2 FQNEAQ (reference sequence). The chain's CDR3 is CASSPRLAGNQETQYF. Here the CDR3 DNA reads TGTGCCAGCAGCCCCAGACTAGCGGGGAACCAAGAGACCCAGTACTTC.

This clone is a singleton in its sample. The chain joins TRBV10-3 to TRBJ2-3, with 11 bases matching TRBD2. The CDR3 covers 15 residues. Per the germline V gene, CDR1 is ENHRY and CDR2 is SYGVKD. Trimming removed 6 bases from V and 0 bases from J; junction bases left unmatched: 2. Here the CDR3 reads CAISGTSGSTDTQYF. The CDR3 nucleotides are TGTGCCATCAGCGGGACTAGCGGTAGCACAGATACGCAGTATTTT.

This chain joins TRBV6-6 and TRBJ2-3; D call uncertain. Germline CDR1 MNHNY, CDR2 SVGAGI (reference sequence). V dropped 2 bases and J dropped 3 bases, with 9 bases sitting between them. This CDR3 is built from 14 residues. The CDR3 DNA follows: TGTGCCAGCAGTTACATGGCTAGGACAGATACGCAGTATTTT. Translating gives CASSYMARTDTQYF.

V usage is TRBV15 and J usage is TRBJ1-2; the D gene is possibly TRBD1 (6 bases). Trimming pared 8 bases from V and 0 bases from J, leaving 10 bases between. Germline CDR1 reads LNHNV; CDR2 reads YYDKDF (reference sequence). The CDR3 has 13 amino acids. This CDR3 reads CATQDRANYGYTF. DNA for the CDR3: TGTGCCACCCAGGACAGAGCTAACTATGGCTACACCTTC.

The CDR3 DNA reads as TGTGCCAGCAGTTTGAGGGCGGGTCAGCCCCAGCATTTT. This encodes CASSLRAGQPQHF. The chain uses TRBV28 and TRBJ1-5; no definite D call. Germline V lookup: CDR1 MDHEN, CDR2 SYDVKM. The CDR3 runs to 13 residues. The V end was cut by 3 bases, the J end by 6 bases, with 9 bases between.

The rearrangement uses TRBV7-9 and TRBJ2-7, with 7 bases identical to TRBD1. The germline gives CDR1 SEHNR, CDR2 FQNEAQ (reference sequence). The trim removed 6 bases at V and 2 bases at J, leaving 7 bases unmatched. This CDR3 contains 14 residues. CDR3 amino acids: CASRPGTEAYEQYF. The CDR3 coding sequence is TGTGCCAGCAGACCGGGGACAGAGGCCTACGAGCAGTACTTC.

This chain joins TRBV10-3 and TRBJ2-7; 11 positions agree with TRBD2. The CDR3 has 15 amino acids. V lost 3 bases to trimming and J lost 2 bases; unmatched junction nucleotides: 3. Per the germline V gene, CDR1 is ENHRY and CDR2 is SYGVKD. CDR3 residues: CAISDLAGGPYEQYF. In DNA, the CDR3 is TGTGCCATCAGTGATTTAGCGGGAGGGCCCTACGAGCAGTACTTC.